This TCR beta chain emerged from a study of cytomegalovirus exposure and HLA in healthy donors. Study overall: The roughly 120 validation repertoires, a later analysis reported, used the same platform as the 666 first-cohort repertoires. The study, taken as a whole, reports: Reports credit the classifier with highly specific, highly sensitive diagnosis of cytomegalovirus status. First-cohort TCR clusters were later found to tend to co-occur in the approximately 120 validation repertoires.

Clones were read by immunoSEQ multiplex PCR, and TCRdb kept only the in-frame ones, dropping some. In the table there are fewer than 85,000 clones, less than 95% of which are singletons. V gave up 0 bases and J gave up 5 bases, with 7 bases separating them. CDR1 GTSNPN and CDR2 SVGIG come from the germline V gene (reference sequence). There are 12 residues in the CDR3. Regarding this clone: The antigen is unknown.

Donors were drawn from the approximately 130-subject validation cohort, separate from the approximately 640-subject first cohort. This receptor was taken from a woman aged 18 to 35 in good health and CMV-seronegative. The sequencing sample was made of PBMCs. The chain carries TRBV30 and TRBJ1-2, with D unclear. In DNA form, the CDR3 reads TGTGCCTGGAGTGTACGGGTGTATGGCTACACCTTC. Encoded protein: CAWSVRVYGYTF. The variable domain in full, completed from reference TRBV30 and TRBJ1-2, reads SQTIHQWPATLVQPVGSPLSLECTVEGTSNPNLYWYRQAAGRGLQLLFYSVGIGQISSEVPQNLSASRPQDRQFILSSKKLLLSDSGFYLCAWSVRVYGYTFGSGTRLTVV.